These T cell receptor beta chains were read from a single sample in a study of CD8 T cells in Susac syndrome. TCRdb analysed the immunoSEQ multiplex PCR reads with MiXCR anew, one entry per CDR3 protein. This sample has roughly 44,000 distinct CDR3 sequences, with roughly 93% found just once. The material sequenced was CD8+ T cells from PBMCs. These receptors came from a human donor in good health. The conserved cysteine and the conserved F or W are not part of the CDR3 here. A D gene is named only where the DNA matches it firmly.

V | D | CDR3
TRBV2 | TRBD2 | ASRDGTSGYSYEQY
TRBV6-4 | TRBD2 | ASILRLAGGPDTQY
TRBV3-1 | . | ASSQDGGIYGYT
TRBV25-1 | TRBD1 | ASHPGGTNSPLH
TRBV30 | . | AWSGPYGYT
TRBV5-1 | TRBD1 | ASSETGSNYEQY
TRBV12-3/TRBV12-4 | . | ASTPGTYNEQF
TRBV28 | . | ASSLTAVYEQY
TRBV27 | . | ASSLWGRTYEQY
TRBV12-3/TRBV12-4 | . | ASSLASGTQNEQF
TRBV9 | . | ASSVNSNEQF
TRBV4-1 | . | ASSPIPGRETQY
TRBV6-2/TRBV6-3 | . | ASSHTEYNEQF
TRBV27 | . | ASSLSRQSSYEQY
TRBV20-1 | TRBD2 | SAIPPAGEGAELF
TRBV6-5 | TRBD1 | ASSYLGTGAEEQY
TRBV4-2 | TRBD1 | ASRPGQGDSDTQY
TRBV7-6 | . | ASSLGAHTEAF
TRBV7-9 | TRBD1 | ASSEGGGQSYEQY
TRBV7-9 | . | ASSLDQEGYEQY
TRBV2 | TRBD1 | ASGRDRESTNEKLF
TRBV5-6 | TRBD2 | ASSHGRGTQY
TRBV27 | . | ASTGGGWYEQY
TRBV19 | . | ASSIGVPASYEQY
TRBV19 | TRBD2 | ASSQELAVYEQY
TRBV13 | . | ASSSGVQETQY
TRBV29-1 | TRBD2 | SVEGDSGWSTDTQY
TRBV5-6 | . | ASSVVGVEKLF
TRBV5-1 | . | ASSLVSYTDTQY
TRBV7-2 | . | ASSLESASETQY
TRBV20-1 | . | SAPGSYNSPLH
TRBV5-1 | . | ASSWTGETGELF
TRBV4-2 | TRBD1 | ASSQQTQDRGGQPQH
TRBV5-1 | . | ASSPGPEVEKLF
TRBV6-6 | . | ATGPYGTEAF
TRBV3-1 | TRBD2 | ASSPLAATSGNEQF
TRBV20-1 | . | SVRGPTGELF
TRBV6-4 | TRBD2 | ASSDLLRLAGALEQF
TRBV5-8 | . | ANRANEQY
TRBV28 | TRBD2 | ASSHDGWTSGSVRETQY
TRBV3-1 | TRBD2 | ASSQVRLAGDNEQF
TRBV7-2 | . | ASRTRGRETQY
TRBV29-1 | . | SVVRRADNEQF
TRBV29-1 | . | SVGQADQPQH
TRBV5-1 | . | ASSLSPNTGELF
TRBV7-8 | TRBD1 | ASSLQGADTEAF
TRBV28 | . | ASRGRDSYEQY